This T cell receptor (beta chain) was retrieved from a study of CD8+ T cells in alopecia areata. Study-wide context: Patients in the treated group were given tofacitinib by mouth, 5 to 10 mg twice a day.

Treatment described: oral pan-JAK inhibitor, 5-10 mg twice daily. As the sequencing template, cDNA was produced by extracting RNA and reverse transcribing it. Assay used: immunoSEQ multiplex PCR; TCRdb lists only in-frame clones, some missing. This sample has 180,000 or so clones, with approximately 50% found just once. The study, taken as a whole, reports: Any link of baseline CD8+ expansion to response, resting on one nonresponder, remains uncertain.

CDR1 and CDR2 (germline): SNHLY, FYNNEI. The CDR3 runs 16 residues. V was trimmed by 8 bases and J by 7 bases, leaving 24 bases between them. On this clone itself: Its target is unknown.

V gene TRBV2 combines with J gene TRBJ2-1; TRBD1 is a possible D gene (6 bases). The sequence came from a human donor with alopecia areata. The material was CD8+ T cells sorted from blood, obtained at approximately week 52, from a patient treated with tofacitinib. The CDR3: CASGPATRGFGNEQFF. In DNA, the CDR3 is TGTGCCAGCGGGCCGGCCACCAGGGGCTTTGGGAATGAGCAGTTCTTC.